Listed below are T cell receptor beta chains from one sample, sequenced in a study of T cell responses to AZD1222 COVID-19 vaccine. The method was immunoSEQ multiplex PCR; TCRdb's version includes in-frame clones alone and lacks a portion of them. Altogether around 80,000 clones are present, approximately 90% being singletons, with the ten largest covering 6.5% to 9.5%. This specimen was peripheral blood, taken 28 days after the second AZD1222 dose. These receptors were collected from an adult who received the AZD1222 COVID-19 vaccine. Each CDR3 is given with its conserved first and last residue. The D gene is left open where the match is weak. Clone size is stated in some rows and not others, as once, few, many or a class when expanded.

V,J,D,size,CDR3,DNA
TRBV7-2,TRBJ2-7,TRBD2,-,CASSLGLAGVDEQYF,TGTGCCAGCAGCCTAGGACTAGCGGGAGTTGACGAGCAGTACTTC
TRBV6-2/TRBV6-3,TRBJ2-1,TRBD2,-,CASSYDRIAGLSYNEQFF,TGTGCCAGCAGTTACGACCGAATAGCGGGACTCTCCTACAATGAGCAGTTCTTC
TRBV7-9,TRBJ2-1,TRBD2,-,CASSKGLAGEVYNEQFF,TGTGCCAGCAGCAAGGGACTAGCGGGAGAGGTCTACAATGAGCAGTTCTTC
TRBV14,TRBJ2-1,-,-,CASSQEEVSEQFF,TGTGCCAGCAGCCAAGAAGAGGTTTCTGAGCAGTTCTTC
TRBV5-4,TRBJ1-1,TRBD1,once,CASSPVGQPPTEAFF,TGTGCCAGCAGCCCGGTGGGACAGCCGCCCACTGAAGCTTTCTTT
TRBV21-1,TRBJ1-5,-,-,CASRPYSNQPQHF,TGTGCCAGCAGACCCTATAGCAATCAGCCCCAGCATTTT
TRBV18,TRBJ1-6,-,-,CASSPSGGNSPLHF,TGTGCCAGCTCACCTTCGGGGGGGAATTCACCCCTCCACTTT
TRBV25-1,TRBJ2-7,-,few,CASSEAKSGGAGSYEQYF,TGTGCCAGCAGTGAGGCGAAATCTGGGGGTGCGGGGTCGTACGAGCAGTACTTC
TRBV19,TRBJ1-3,TRBD1,-,CASSTTGDGGNTIYF,TGTGCCAGTAGTACGACAGGGGATGGTGGAAACACCATATATTTT
TRBV28,TRBJ1-2,-,-,CASTSSGTTVGGYTF,TGTGCCAGCACTTCTTCCGGGACAACGGTTGGAGGCTACACCTTC
TRBV15,TRBJ2-3,TRBD1,-,CATSRQTGISDTQYF,TGTGCCACCAGCAGACAGACAGGGATCTCAGATACGCAGTATTTT
TRBV4-1,TRBJ1-4,TRBD1,-,CASSPDRGVYEKLFF,TGCGCCAGCAGCCCAGACAGGGGCGTGTATGAAAAACTGTTTTTT
TRBV5-1,TRBJ1-2,-,once,CASSLDSDYGYTF,TGCGCCAGCAGCTTGGATTCTGACTATGGCTACACCTTC
TRBV30,TRBJ1-5,-,-,CAWSEGASGSNQPQHF,TGTGCCTGGAGTGAAGGAGCCTCCGGTAGCAATCAGCCCCAGCATTTT
TRBV5-8,TRBJ2-6,-,once,CASSRTTSSGANVLTF,TGTGCCAGCAGCCGCACGACTAGCTCTGGGGCCAACGTCCTGACTTTC
TRBV18,TRBJ1-4,-,once,CASSSQEKLFF,TGTGCCAGCTCATCACAGGAAAAACTGTTTTTT
TRBV28,TRBJ1-2,-,once,CASKPGGGGYTF,TGTGCCAGCAAACCGGGGGGCGGAGGCTACACCTTC
TRBV15,TRBJ2-2,TRBD1,-,CATSRETGGTGELFF,TGTGCCACCAGCAGGGAAACAGGGGGCACCGGGGAGCTGTTTTTT
TRBV7-8,TRBJ1-1,-,-,CASSLAPGNEAFF,TGTGCCAGCAGCTTAGCCCCCGGGAATGAAGCTTTCTTT
TRBV28,TRBJ2-7,-,-,CASSLYEQYF,TGTGCCAGCAGTTTATACGAGCAGTACTTC
TRBV7-3,TRBJ1-2,TRBD1,-,CASRSTGEGYTF,TGTGCCAGCAGATCGACAGGGGAAGGCTACACCTTC
TRBV30,TRBJ2-7,-,-,CAWSPTGVSYEQYF,TGTGCCTGGAGTCCCACAGGAGTCTCCTACGAGCAGTACTTC
TRBV11-2,TRBJ2-7,-,once,CASSLPGGDSQNEQYF,TGTGCCAGCAGCTTGCCCGGAGGAGACAGTCAGAACGAGCAGTACTTC
TRBV30,TRBJ1-2,-,-,CAWSYREGNGYTF,TGTGCCTGGAGCTACAGGGAGGGGAATGGCTACACCTTC
TRBV19,TRBJ2-1,TRBD2,-,CASSIDHVSGTAYNEQFF,TGTGCCAGTAGTATAGATCACGTTAGCGGGACCGCCTACAATGAGCAGTTCTTC
TRBV4-1,TRBJ1-5,-,few,CASSQVGVGNQPQHF,TGCGCCAGCAGCCAAGTTGGGGTTGGCAATCAGCCCCAGCATTTT
TRBV30,TRBJ1-1,-,-,CAWSGWGSNTEAFF,TGTGCCTGGAGTGGGTGGGGGTCGAACACTGAAGCTTTCTTT
TRBV28,TRBJ2-1,TRBD2,-,CASSSGGVRNEQFF,TGTGCCAGCAGCAGCGGGGGGGTGAGGAATGAGCAGTTCTTC
TRBV2,TRBJ2-4,-,-,CASRGDAEWGIQYF,TGTGCCAGCAGGGGAGATGCGGAGTGGGGCATTCAGTACTTC
TRBV5-4,TRBJ1-5,-,-,CASSSQGSNQPQHF,TGTGCCAGCAGCTCTCAGGGGAGCAATCAGCCCCAGCATTTT
TRBV5-1,TRBJ1-1,-,-,CASSLDAANTEAFF,TGCGCCAGCAGCTTGGATGCAGCGAACACTGAAGCTTTCTTT
TRBV19,TRBJ2-1,-,-,CASTRGWKNNEQFF,TGTGCCAGTACCAGGGGCTGGAAGAACAATGAGCAGTTCTTC
TRBV27,TRBJ2-1,-,few,CASSLILGDSYNEQFF,TGTGCCAGCAGTTTGATCTTAGGGGACTCCTACAATGAGCAGTTCTTC
TRBV6-5,TRBJ1-2,TRBD1,-,CASKGTGGLNYGYTF,TGTGCCAGCAAAGGGACAGGGGGATTGAACTATGGCTACACCTTC
TRBV28,TRBJ1-4,TRBD1,-,CASSQQGAPVKLFF,TGTGCCAGCAGCCAACAGGGGGCGCCGGTAAAACTGTTTTTT
TRBV5-1,TRBJ1-4,-,-,CASRTQGSNEKLFF,TGCGCCAGCAGAACACAGGGATCTAATGAAAAACTGTTTTTT
TRBV28,TRBJ2-7,-,-,CASSLLFRRAYEQYF,TGTGCCAGCAGTTTATTGTTCCGCAGGGCCTACGAGCAGTACTTC
TRBV11-2,TRBJ1-4,-,-,CASSLGRTTNEKLFF,TGTGCCAGCAGCTTGGGACGGACAACTAATGAAAAACTGTTTTTT
TRBV21-1,TRBJ1-5,-,-,CASSVHRPNQPQHF,TGTGCCAGCAGCGTGCACAGACCCAATCAGCCCCAGCATTTT
TRBV27,TRBJ1-2,-,-,CASSLRQGYGYTF,TGTGCCAGCAGTTTGAGGCAGGGCTATGGCTACACCTTC
TRBV6-1,TRBJ2-1,-,-,CASSDSETVPYNEQFF,TGTGCCAGCAGTGACAGTGAGACGGTGCCCTACAATGAGCAGTTCTTC